This T cell receptor beta chain is from a study of T cell changes during pregnancy in multiple sclerosis. TCRdb's copy holds only in-frame clones and misses some; the assay was immunoSEQ multiplex PCR. Of around 29,000 clones in the sample, 85% to 95% were seen once. Trimming removed 4 bases from V and 6 bases from J; junction bases left unmatched: 6. This CDR3 is built from 15 residues. Germline CDR1 and CDR2: MGHRA and YSYEKL. The starting material was CD4+ T cells from peripheral blood mononuclear cells, obtained in the first trimester of pregnancy. The TCR comes from a female donor with multiple sclerosis, enrolled in a pregnancy study. V usage is TRBV4-1 and J usage is TRBJ1-4; 9 positions agree with TRBD1. The CDR3 protein is CASSPGTGRDEKLFF. The CDR3, as DNA: TGCGCCAGCAGCCCTGGGACAGGGAGGGATGAAAAACTGTTTTTT.